Presented here are 12 T cell receptor beta chains from one specimen sequenced in a study of OX40 agonist ivuxolimab in advanced cancers. The protocol was immunoSEQ multiplex PCR, while the TCRdb copy is restricted to in-frame clones and leaves out a portion. The sample holds about 19,000 clones, 80% to 90% seen once. Source: CD4+ or CD8+ T cells sorted from blood, taken in a trial of the OX40 agonist ivuxolimab. The receptors stem from an adult with an advanced solid tumor such as melanoma, head and neck, liver or kidney cancer.

This clone was observed once. The chain carries TRBV6-5 and TRBJ1-2, with D perhaps TRBD1 (6 bases). The CDR3 runs to 14 residues. The V gene lost 0 bases and the J gene lost 6 bases, with 11 bases spanning the gap. Germline lookup yields CDR1 MNHEY and CDR2 SVGAGI. Here the CDR3 reads CASSYSARGNGYTF. DNA for the CDR3: TGTGCCAGCAGTTACTCGGCCAGGGGCAATGGCTACACCTTC.

Comments on this clone: An end of the junction does not agree with germline; a read error may underlie this. This chain uses TRBV9 with TRBJ1-2; TRBD1 matches 9 bases. Germline lookup yields CDR1 SGDLS and CDR2 YYNGEE. The CDR3 has 15 amino acids. CDR3 sequence (DNA): TGTGCCAGCAGCGCCGGGACAGGGAGGAGCTATGGCTACATCTTC. It encodes CASSAGTGRSYGYIF.

The V call is TRBV7-3, the J call TRBJ2-2, with 8 bases aligning to TRBD1. The ends lost 4 bases at V and 10 bases at J; junction bases unmatched: 11. The CDR3 sequence is 15 residues long. From germline, CDR1 is SGHTA and CDR2 FQGTGA. The CDR3 region has the DNA TGTGCCAGCAGCTCCGGGACAGGTCGGAGGGAGGAGCTGTTTTTT. This gives the protein CASSSGTGRREELFF.

V and J are TRBV19 and TRBJ2-7, with 9 bases that match TRBD2. Germline CDR1 LNHDA, CDR2 SQIVND (reference sequence). This CDR3 is 15 amino acids long. V trimming: 1 base; J trimming: 3 bases; junction bases outside the gene matches: 4. CDR3 DNA: TGTGCCAGTAGTATAGGGACTAGCGCTAACTACGAGCAGTACTTC. Translated: CASSIGTSANYEQYF.

V is TRBV30 and J is TRBJ1-4; no clear D gene. The CDR3 loop spans 13 amino acids. The germline V gene has CDR1 GTSNPN and CDR2 SVGIG (reference sequence). Trimming removed 4 bases from V and 6 bases from J, with 12 bases in between. The CDR3 spells CAWTGSPYEKLFF. The CDR3 coding sequence is TGTGCCTGGACCGGTTCCCCCTATGAAAAACTGTTTTTT. Together with reference TRBV30 and TRBJ1-4, the CDR3 gives the full variable domain: SQTIHQWPATLVQPVGSPLSLECTVEGTSNPNLYWYRQAAGRGLQLLFYSVGIGQISSEVPQNLSASRPQDRQFILSSKKLLLSDSGFYLCAWTGSPYEKLFFGSGTQLSVL.

The rearrangement joins TRBV6-1 to TRBJ2-7, with D perhaps matching TRBD1 (5 bases). CDR3 length equals 13 residues. Germline V gene lookup returns CDR1 MNHNS and CDR2 SASEGT. V dropped 3 bases and J dropped 2 bases, with 8 bases sitting between them. CDR3 in DNA: TGTGCCAGCAGTGACCTGACAGCCTACGAGCAGTACTTC. Translation gives CASSDLTAYEQYF.

This clone was seen a few times. V gene TRBV6-4 combines with J gene TRBJ1-5; D unclear. Germline lookup yields CDR1 MRHNA and CDR2 SNTAGT. V was cut by 4 bases and J by 5 bases, with 9 bases left in between. The CDR3 extends over 13 amino acids. The CDR3 sequence is CASSASEDQPQHF. As DNA, the CDR3 is TGTGCCAGCAGTGCCAGCGAAGATCAGCCCCAGCATTTT.

The chain uses TRBV15 and TRBJ1-1; D unclear. The CDR3 has 13 residues. Deletions cut 0 bases from V and 5 bases from J, with 7 bases between. Germline V lookup: CDR1 LNHNV, CDR2 YYDKDF (reference sequence). CDR3 region: CATSRDLGTEAFF. The CDR3, as DNA: TGTGCCACCAGCAGAGATCTCGGTACTGAAGCTTTCTTT.

The V and J genes are TRBV18 and TRBJ2-7; D gene ambiguous. Trimming stripped 6 bases from V and 8 bases from J, with 14 bases between. CDR1 is KGHSH and CDR2 is LQKENI in the germline V gene. The CDR3 contains 12 residues. The CDR3 region is CASSNNNGQQYF. DNA of the CDR3: TGTGCCAGCTCGAATAATAATGGTCAGCAGTACTTC.

This clone was observed a few times. The V call is TRBV19, the J call TRBJ2-5; unclear D gene. Per the germline V gene, CDR1 is LNHDA and CDR2 is SQIVND (reference sequence). There are 14 residues in the CDR3. The ends were cut back, 7 bases at V and 0 bases at J, with 12 bases in the middle. The CDR3 bases are TGTGCCAGTAAGGCACAGCTCTACCAAGAGACCCAGTACTTC. It translates to CASKAQLYQETQYF.

The chain carries TRBV7-2 and TRBJ1-4; tentatively, D is TRBD1 (6 bases). Trimming took 1 base from V and 7 from J, leaving 7 bases between them. The CDR3 covers 13 residues. Looked up from germline, CDR1 is SGHTA and CDR2 is FQGNSA. CDR3 sequence reads: CASSLGRGEKLFF. DNA for the CDR3: TGTGCCAGCAGCTTAGGCAGGGGTGAAAAACTGTTTTTT.

The chain links TRBV11-2 to TRBJ2-7; 7 bases map to TRBD1. J gave up 3 bases and V 4 bases, and 9 bases lay outside the gene matches. This CDR3 is built from 15 residues. Germline CDR1 reads SGHAT; CDR2 reads FQNNGV. The CDR3 DNA reads as TGTGCCAGCAGCTCACTTCGCCGGGACAGCTACGAGCAGTACTTC. Its protein product is CASSSLRRDSYEQYF.